Listed below are T cell receptor beta chains from one sample, sequenced in a study of shared clonotypes between healthy human individuals. Generated by immunoSEQ multiplex PCR, the TCRdb table keeps only in-frame clones and is missing some. Of 650,000 to 800,000 clones in the sample, roughly nine tenths were seen once. The specimen sequenced was naive CD8+ T cells sorted from blood. These receptors all come from a man aged 25 to 40 in good health. Each CDR3 is given with its conserved first and last residue. The order of the fields is J gene, CDR3 length, D gene, V gene, clone size, CDR3 protein, CDR3 DNA. A D gene is named only where the DNA matches it firmly. Clone size is not always given. Where it is, it says once, few, many or a class for expanded clones.

TRBJ2-5 16 - TRBV2 - CASSGKVQLPVETQYF TGTGCCAGCAGTGGTAAAGTCCAGCTTCCAGTGGAGACCCAGTACTTC
TRBJ1-2 14 TRBD1 TRBV6-5 - CASSERTGAYGYTF TGTGCCAGCAGTGAACGGACAGGGGCCTATGGCTACACCTTC
TRBJ1-4 15 - TRBV6-5 - CASSQKPPRNEKLFF TGTGCCAGCAGCCAGAAACCGCCACGGAATGAAAAACTGTTTTTT
TRBJ2-1 16 TRBD2 TRBV7-9 - CASSPALAGLNNEQFF TGTGCCAGCAGCCCCGCTCTAGCGGGACTGAACAATGAGCAGTTCTTC
TRBJ2-7 16 - TRBV6-6 - CASSYPGWGPNYEQYF TGTGCCAGCAGTTACCCGGGGTGGGGCCCAAACTACGAGCAGTACTTC
TRBJ2-3 16 - TRBV14 - CASSLLTGHYTDTQYF TGTGCCAGCAGTCTTTTAACAGGGCACTACACAGATACGCAGTATTTT
TRBJ1-1 11 - TRBV7-9 - CASSDRSEAFF TGTGCCAGCAGCGACAGAAGTGAAGCTTTCTTT
TRBJ2-1 17 TRBD2 TRBV19 - CASSAGTSGRTYNEQFF TGTGCCAGTAGCGCCGGGACTAGCGGGAGGACCTACAATGAGCAGTTCTTC
TRBJ2-5 16 TRBD2 TRBV27 - CASREKLAGFQETQYF TGTGCCAGCAGGGAGAAATTAGCGGGGTTCCAAGAGACCCAGTACTTC
TRBJ2-7 16 - TRBV19 - CASSSEQGPAPYEQYF TGTGCCAGTAGTTCAGAACAGGGCCCAGCTCCCTACGAGCAGTACTTC
TRBJ2-1 10 - TRBV11-2 - CASSSVEQFF TGTGCCAGCAGCTCAGTTGAGCAGTTCTTC
TRBJ2-5 13 - TRBV11-2 - CASTGLGEKTQYF TGTGCCAGCACTGGCCTAGGGGAGAAGACCCAGTACTTC
TRBJ2-5 12 - TRBV7-9 - CASSTAGTTQYF TGTGCCAGCAGTACGGCGGGGACTACCCAGTACTTC
TRBJ2-7 15 TRBD1 TRBV5-5 - CASSKRQGAPYEQYF TGTGCCAGCAGCAAAAGACAGGGGGCTCCCTACGAGCAGTACTTC
TRBJ2-7 13 - TRBV6-1 - CASSETASYEQYF TGTGCCAGCAGTGAGACGGCCTCCTACGAGCAGTACTTC
TRBJ2-5 15 TRBD1 TRBV11-2 - CASSLVDRGLETQYF TGTGCCAGCAGCTTAGTTGACAGGGGGCTGGAGACCCAGTACTTC
TRBJ2-7 14 TRBD2 TRBV27 - CASSPHLREDEQYF TGTGCCAGCAGTCCCCATTTGCGGGAGGACGAGCAGTACTTC
TRBJ2-3 16 TRBD2 TRBV7-9 - CASSSTSGRAPDTQYF TGTGCCAGCAGCTCCACTAGCGGGAGGGCCCCGGATACGCAGTATTTT
TRBJ2-5 15 - TRBV7-9 - CASSSRTAQQETQYF TGTGCCAGCAGCTCCCGCACGGCACAGCAAGAGACCCAGTACTTC
TRBJ1-2 15 TRBD1 TRBV28 - CASIHNRGRSNGYTF TGTGCCAGCATCCATAACAGGGGGCGATCCAATGGCTACACCTTC
TRBJ1-1 16 - TRBV4-1 - CASSQPGRGKNTEAFF TGCGCCAGCAGCCAACCAGGACGGGGAAAGAACACTGAAGCTTTCTTT
TRBJ1-2 14 - TRBV7-9 - CASSRPGDHYGYTF TGTGCCAGCAGCCGCCCCGGGGACCACTATGGCTACACCTTC
TRBJ2-2 13 - TRBV28 - CATQLGHPGELFF TGTGCCACGCAGTTGGGTCACCCCGGGGAGCTGTTTTTT
TRBJ2-7 15 - TRBV21-1 - CASGSLDTSSYEQYF TGTGCCAGCGGTTCCCTAGACACCTCGTCCTACGAGCAGTACTTC
TRBJ2-7 12 - TRBV6-6 - CASVGGNYEQYF TGTGCCAGCGTGGGTGGGAATTACGAGCAGTACTTC
TRBJ2-7 15 TRBD1 TRBV19 - CASSIRTGGGYEQYF TGTGCCAGTAGTATTCGGACAGGGGGAGGTTACGAGCAGTACTTC
TRBJ1-1 12 - TRBV9 once CASSGGGTEAFF TGTGCCAGCTCGGGGGGCGGCACTGAAGCTTTCTTT
TRBJ2-7 16 TRBD2 TRBV5-8 - CASSFRLAGEVYEQYF TGTGCCAGCAGCTTTAGACTAGCGGGAGAGGTATACGAGCAGTACTTC
TRBJ2-2 12 - TRBV29-1 - CSAPGDTGELFF TGCAGCGCTCCCGGGGACACCGGGGAGCTGTTTTTT
TRBJ2-7 12 - TRBV29-1 - CSAPGPYNEQYF TGCAGCGCACCGGGACCCTACAACGAGCAGTACTTC
TRBJ1-4 16 - TRBV4-3 once CASSQDRGSTNEKLFF TGCGCCAGCAGCCAAGATAGGGGGTCAACTAATGAAAAACTGTTTTTT
TRBJ1-2 17 - TRBV7-2 - CASSPQAGTSAIDGYTF TGTGCCAGCAGCCCCCAGGCCGGGACCAGTGCTATAGATGGCTACACCTTC
TRBJ2-1 16 - TRBV7-2 - CASSGLALDAYNEQFF TGTGCCAGCAGCGGTCTAGCGCTAGATGCCTACAATGAGCAGTTCTTC
TRBJ2-7 12 - TRBV2 few CASTGGNYEQYF TGTGCCAGCACCGGAGGCAACTACGAGCAGTACTTC
TRBJ2-1 16 - TRBV6-6 - CASSYPTSLPSDEQFF TGTGCCAGCAGTTACCCCACTAGTCTTCCATCTGATGAGCAGTTCTTC
TRBJ2-3 15 TRBD1 TRBV28 - CASSQGADPTDTQYF TGTGCCAGCAGTCAGGGGGCAGACCCCACAGATACGCAGTATTTT
TRBJ2-1 18 TRBD2 TRBV28 - CASSLIRIERGGHNEQFF TGTGCCAGCAGTTTAATCCGAATAGAGCGGGGAGGACACAATGAGCAGTTCTTC
TRBJ1-5 16 - TRBV5-6 - CASSLFPGVGDQPQHF TGTGCCAGCAGCTTGTTTCCAGGGGTAGGAGATCAGCCCCAGCATTTT
TRBJ1-2 13 - TRBV7-9 - CASSLAGDYGYTF TGTGCCAGCAGCTTAGCAGGGGACTATGGCTACACCTTC
TRBJ2-7 15 TRBD2 TRBV29-1 - CSVEGEAGGYYEQYF TGCAGCGTTGAAGGGGAAGCGGGAGGATATTACGAGCAGTACTTC
TRBJ2-1 15 TRBD2 TRBV29-1 - CSVVGIAGIYNEQFF TGCAGCGTCGTGGGAATAGCGGGGATATACAATGAGCAGTTCTTC
TRBJ2-7 14 TRBD2 TRBV27 - CASATAGEGYEQYF TGTGCCAGCGCCACCGCTGGGGAGGGTTACGAGCAGTACTTC
TRBJ2-1 16 TRBD2 TRBV19 - CASSTSGTSGSYEQFF TGTGCCAGTAGTACCTCCGGGACTAGCGGGAGCTATGAGCAGTTCTTC
TRBJ2-7 14 - TRBV7-9 - CASSLEVSHYEQYF TGTGCCAGCAGCTTAGAGGTCAGCCACTACGAGCAGTACTTC
TRBJ2-3 16 TRBD1 TRBV7-9 - CASSPTPGQHKDTQYF TGTGCCAGCAGCCCTACTCCGGGACAGCATAAAGATACGCAGTATTTT
TRBJ1-2 14 TRBD1 TRBV11-3 - CASTRAGGGYGYTF TGTGCCAGCACCCGAGCCGGAGGGGGCTACGGCTACACCTTC
TRBJ1-1 13 - TRBV29-1 once CSVEGGDTTEAFF TGCAGCGTTGAGGGAGGTGACACCACTGAAGCTTTCTTT
TRBJ1-1 12 - TRBV19 - CASSSYNTEAFF TGTGCCAGTAGTTCATATAACACTGAAGCTTTCTTT
TRBJ2-2 14 - TRBV27 - CASLRGEGNGELLF TGTGCCAGCCTAAGGGGAGAGGGGAACGGGGAGCTGCTTTTT